This T cell receptor beta chain was captured in a study of cytomegalovirus exposure and HLA in healthy donors. The PCR employed 60 Vbeta primers together with 13 Jbeta primers. Measured with immunoSEQ multiplex PCR; TCRdb has only the in-frame clones, and not every one. Found here are 150,000 to 200,000 clones, around 80% of them singletons; the top ten hold 1.5% to 2%. Comments on this clone: As yet, its antigen is unknown.

This CDR3 is 14 amino acids long. Trimming took 0 bases from V and 2 from J; bases not matched to a gene: 1. Per germline, CDR1 LNHDA and CDR2 SQIVND (reference sequence). Points from the study as a whole: In vitro experiments confirmed that three CMV-associated chains were specific for CMV antigens.

This TCR derives from a man aged 30 to 39 in good health and CMV-seronegative. The rearrangement joins TRBV19 to TRBJ2-7; 7 nucleotides line up with TRBD2. Sequenced: PBMCs. In nucleotides, the CDR3 is TGTGCCAGTAGTATAGATGCGGGGGCCTACGAGCAGTACTTC. Its translation: CASSIDAGAYEQYF.